This T cell receptor (beta chain) appears in the sequencing data of a study of Graves' ophthalmopathy and Graves' hyperthyroidism. Germline loops: CDR1 DFQATT, CDR2 SNEGSKA (reference sequence). The ends were cut back, 0 bases at V and 3 bases at J, with 17 bases in the middle. The length of the CDR3 is 16 residues. Researchers took RNA transcripts and amplified TCR beta CDR3 regions from them. The first-round RT-PCR employed HTBI primers together with the Qiagen OneStep RT-PCR kit. A multiplex PCR was then performed as the second round. A single record per CDR3 protein comes from TCRdb applying MiXCR to the multiplex PCR reads. The top ten clones hold roughly 45% of a sample with 650,000 to 900,000 distinct CDR3 sequences, approximately 40% of them seen once.

The genes are TRBV20-1 and TRBJ1-1; D is possibly TRBD1 (6 bases). The origin of this receptor is an adult man with Graves' ophthalmopathy. Input material: peripheral blood. The CDR3 is CSARDLFRDTDTEAFF. The CDR3 DNA follows: TGCAGTGCTAGAGATCTATTTAGGGACACGGACACTGAAGCTTTCTTT.